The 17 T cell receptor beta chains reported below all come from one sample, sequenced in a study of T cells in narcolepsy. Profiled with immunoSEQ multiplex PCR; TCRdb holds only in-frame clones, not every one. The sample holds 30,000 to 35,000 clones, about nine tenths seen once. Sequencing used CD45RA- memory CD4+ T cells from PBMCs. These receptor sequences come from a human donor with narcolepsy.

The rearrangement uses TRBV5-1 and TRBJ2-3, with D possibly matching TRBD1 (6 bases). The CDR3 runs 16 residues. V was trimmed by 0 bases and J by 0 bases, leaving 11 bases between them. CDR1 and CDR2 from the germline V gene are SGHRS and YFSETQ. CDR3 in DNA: TGCGCCAGCAGCTTGGCCGGGACATCTAGCACAGATACGCAGTATTTT. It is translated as CASSLAGTSSTDTQYF.

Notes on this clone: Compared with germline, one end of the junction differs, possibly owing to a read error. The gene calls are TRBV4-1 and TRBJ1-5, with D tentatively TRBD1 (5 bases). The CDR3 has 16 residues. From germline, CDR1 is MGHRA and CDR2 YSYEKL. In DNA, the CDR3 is TGCGCCAGCAGCCAAGTACCGGGGGATAGCAATCAGTCCCAGCATTTT. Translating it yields CASSQVPGDSNQSQHF.

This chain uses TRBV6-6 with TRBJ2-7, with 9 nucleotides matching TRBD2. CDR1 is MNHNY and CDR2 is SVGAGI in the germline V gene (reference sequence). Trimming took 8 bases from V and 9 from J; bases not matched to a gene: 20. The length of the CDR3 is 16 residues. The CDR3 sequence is CASAPRAGSGSSGQYF. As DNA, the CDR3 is TGTGCCAGCGCCCCTCGAGCGGGTAGCGGGAGTTCTGGGCAGTACTTC.

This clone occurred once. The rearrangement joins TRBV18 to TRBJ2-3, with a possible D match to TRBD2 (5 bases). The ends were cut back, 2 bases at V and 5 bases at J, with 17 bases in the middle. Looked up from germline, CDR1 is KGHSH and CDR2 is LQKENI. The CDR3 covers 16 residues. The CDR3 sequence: CASSPNGVSTGDTQYF. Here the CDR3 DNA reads TGTGCCAGCTCACCAAACGGGGTCTCCACGGGAGATACGCAGTATTTT.

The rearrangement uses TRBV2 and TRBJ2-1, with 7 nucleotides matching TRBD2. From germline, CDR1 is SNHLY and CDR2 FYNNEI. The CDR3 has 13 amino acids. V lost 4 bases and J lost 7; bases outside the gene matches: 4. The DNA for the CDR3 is TGTGCCAGCAGTGGTCCCGGGGGGAATGAGCAGTTCTTC. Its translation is CASSGPGGNEQFF.

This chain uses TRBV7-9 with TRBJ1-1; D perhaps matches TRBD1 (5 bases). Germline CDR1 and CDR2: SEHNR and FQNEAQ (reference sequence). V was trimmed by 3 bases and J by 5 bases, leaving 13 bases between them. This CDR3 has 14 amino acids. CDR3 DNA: TGTGCCAGCAGCTTCCAGGGAGTGGTAACTGAAGCTTTCTTT. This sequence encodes CASSFQGVVTEAFF.

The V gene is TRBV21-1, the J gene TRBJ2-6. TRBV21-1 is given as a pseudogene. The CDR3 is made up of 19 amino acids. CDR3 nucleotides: TGTGCCAGCAGCAAAGTGGTTCAGTTATCGGTCTCTGGGGCCAACGTCCTGACTTTC. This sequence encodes CASSKVVQLSVSGANVLTF.

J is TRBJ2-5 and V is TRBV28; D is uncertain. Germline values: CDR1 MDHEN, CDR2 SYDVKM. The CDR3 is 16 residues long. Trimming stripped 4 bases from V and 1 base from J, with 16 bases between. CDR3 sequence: CASSSPAQDAQETQYF. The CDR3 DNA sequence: TGTGCCAGCAGTTCCCCGGCCCAAGACGCCCAAGAGACCCAGTACTTC.

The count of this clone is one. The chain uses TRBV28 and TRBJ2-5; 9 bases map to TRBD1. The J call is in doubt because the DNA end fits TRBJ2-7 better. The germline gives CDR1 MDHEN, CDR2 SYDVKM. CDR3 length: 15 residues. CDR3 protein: CASSTLGQGSYEQYF. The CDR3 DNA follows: TGTGCCAGCAGTACCCTGGGACAGGGCTCCTACGAGCAGTACTTC.

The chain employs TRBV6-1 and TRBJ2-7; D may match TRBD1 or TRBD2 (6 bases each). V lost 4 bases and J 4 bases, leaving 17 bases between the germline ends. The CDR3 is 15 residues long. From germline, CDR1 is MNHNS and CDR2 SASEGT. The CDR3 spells CASSVKGGLLYEQYF. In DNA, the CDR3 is TGTGCCAGCAGTGTGAAGGGGGGACTCCTTTACGAGCAGTACTTC.

This chain's CDR3 is CASSQWNPTVNEKLFF. DNA of the CDR3: TGCGCCAGCAGCCAATGGAACCCTACAGTTAATGAAAAACTGTTTTTT. The J gene is TRBJ1-4, the V gene TRBV4-1; D call uncertain. The CDR3 covers 16 residues. V was clipped by 2 bases and J by 4 bases, with 14 bases between them. The germline V gene has CDR1 MGHRA and CDR2 YSYEKL.

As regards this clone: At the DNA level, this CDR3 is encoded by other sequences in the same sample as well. CDR3 sequence reads: CASSLQQTGTNEAFF. CDR3 nucleotide sequence: TGTGCCAGTAGTCTTCAACAGACAGGGACAAATGAAGCTTTCTTT. The chain links TRBV19 to TRBJ1-1; 7 bases are shared with TRBD1. The germline gives CDR1 LNHDA, CDR2 SQIVND (reference sequence). This CDR3 has 15 residues. With 5 bases clipped from V and 7 bases from J, the junction kept 13 bases outside the gene matches.

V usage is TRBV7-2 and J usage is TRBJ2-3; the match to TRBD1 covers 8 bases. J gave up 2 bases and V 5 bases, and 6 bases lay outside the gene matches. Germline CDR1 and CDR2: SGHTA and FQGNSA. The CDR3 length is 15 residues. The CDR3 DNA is TGTGCCAGCAGCCAGACAGGGGAAGACACAGATACGCAGTATTTT. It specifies CASSQTGEDTDTQYF.

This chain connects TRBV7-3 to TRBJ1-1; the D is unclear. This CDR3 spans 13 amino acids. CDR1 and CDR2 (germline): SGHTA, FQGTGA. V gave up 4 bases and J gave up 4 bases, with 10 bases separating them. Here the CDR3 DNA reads TGTGCCAGCAGCTGGAGGGAGGGCACTGAAGCTTTCTTT. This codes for CASSWREGTEAFF.

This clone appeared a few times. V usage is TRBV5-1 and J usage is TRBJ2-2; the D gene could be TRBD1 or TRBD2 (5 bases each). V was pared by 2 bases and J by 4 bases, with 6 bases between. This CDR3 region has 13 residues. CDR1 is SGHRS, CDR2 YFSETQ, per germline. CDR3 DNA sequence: TGCGCCAGCAGCTTTGGGGGCACCGGGGAGCTGTTTTTT. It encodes CASSFGGTGELFF.

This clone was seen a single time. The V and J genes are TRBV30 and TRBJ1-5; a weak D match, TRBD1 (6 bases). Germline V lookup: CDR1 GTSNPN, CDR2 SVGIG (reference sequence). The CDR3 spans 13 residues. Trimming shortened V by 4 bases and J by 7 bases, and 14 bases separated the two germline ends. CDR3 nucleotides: TGTGCCTGGACCTGGGGGCCCAGCCAGCCCCAGCATTTT. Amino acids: CAWTWGPSQPQHF.

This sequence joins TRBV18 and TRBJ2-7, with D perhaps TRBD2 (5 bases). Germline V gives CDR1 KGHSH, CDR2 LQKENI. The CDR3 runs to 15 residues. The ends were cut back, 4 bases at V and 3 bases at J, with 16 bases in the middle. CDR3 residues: CASSLSGGRNYEQYF. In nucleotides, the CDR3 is TGTGCCAGCTCACTTTCTGGCGGGCGGAACTACGAGCAGTACTTC.